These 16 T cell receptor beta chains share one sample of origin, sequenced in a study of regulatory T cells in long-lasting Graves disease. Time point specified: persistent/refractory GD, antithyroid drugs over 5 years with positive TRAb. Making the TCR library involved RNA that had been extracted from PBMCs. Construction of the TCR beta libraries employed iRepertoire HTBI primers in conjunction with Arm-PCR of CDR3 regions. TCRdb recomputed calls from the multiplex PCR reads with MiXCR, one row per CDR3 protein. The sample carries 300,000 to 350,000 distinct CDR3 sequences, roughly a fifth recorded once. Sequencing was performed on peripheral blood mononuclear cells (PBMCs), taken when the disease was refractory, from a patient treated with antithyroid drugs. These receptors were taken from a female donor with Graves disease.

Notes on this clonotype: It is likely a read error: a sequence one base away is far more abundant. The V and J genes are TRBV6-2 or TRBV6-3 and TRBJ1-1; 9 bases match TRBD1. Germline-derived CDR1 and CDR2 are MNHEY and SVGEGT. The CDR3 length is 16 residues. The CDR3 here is CASSGDRVVRNAEAFF. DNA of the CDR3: TGTGCCAGCAGTGGGGACAGGGTCGTACGGAACGCTGAAGCTTTCTTT.

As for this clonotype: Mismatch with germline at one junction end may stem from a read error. The CDR3 spells CASSLGTSGPLEQYF. The CDR3 DNA is TGTGCCAGCAGCCTAGGGACTAGCGGCCCCCTGGAGCAGTACTTC. V usage is TRBV5-1 and J usage is TRBJ2-7; 11 bases fit TRBD2. CDR1 is SGHRS, CDR2 YFSETQ, per germline. The length of the CDR3 is 15 residues.

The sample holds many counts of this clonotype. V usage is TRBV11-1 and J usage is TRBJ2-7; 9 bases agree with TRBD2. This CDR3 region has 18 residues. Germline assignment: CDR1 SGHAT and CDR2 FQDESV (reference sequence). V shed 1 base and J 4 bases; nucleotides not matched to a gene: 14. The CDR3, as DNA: TGTGCCAGCAGCTTAGACTCTGCGCTAGCGGGAAGAGGTTACGAGCAGTACTTC. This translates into CASSLDSALAGRGYEQYF.

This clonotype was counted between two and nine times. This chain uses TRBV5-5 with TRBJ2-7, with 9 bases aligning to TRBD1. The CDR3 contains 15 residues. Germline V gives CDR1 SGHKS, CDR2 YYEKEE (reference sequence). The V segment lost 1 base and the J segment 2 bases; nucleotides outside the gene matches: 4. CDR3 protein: CASSLYGTGTYEQYF. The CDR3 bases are TGTGCCAGCAGCTTGTATGGGACAGGGACCTACGAGCAGTACTTC.

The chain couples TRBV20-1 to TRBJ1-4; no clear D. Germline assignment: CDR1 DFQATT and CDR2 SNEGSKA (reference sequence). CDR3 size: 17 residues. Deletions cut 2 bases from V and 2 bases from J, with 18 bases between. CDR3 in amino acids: CSARLIGSRGTNEKLFF. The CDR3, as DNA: TGCAGTGCTAGACTGATAGGGTCCCGGGGTACTAATGAAAAACTGTTTTTT.

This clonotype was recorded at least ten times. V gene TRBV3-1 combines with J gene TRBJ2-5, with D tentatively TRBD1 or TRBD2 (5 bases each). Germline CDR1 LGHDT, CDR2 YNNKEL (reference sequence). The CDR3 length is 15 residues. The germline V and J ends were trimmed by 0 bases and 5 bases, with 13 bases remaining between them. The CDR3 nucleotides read TGTGCCAGCAGCCAAGAGGGGACCCAGCGGGAGACCCAGTACTTC. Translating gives CASSQEGTQRETQYF.

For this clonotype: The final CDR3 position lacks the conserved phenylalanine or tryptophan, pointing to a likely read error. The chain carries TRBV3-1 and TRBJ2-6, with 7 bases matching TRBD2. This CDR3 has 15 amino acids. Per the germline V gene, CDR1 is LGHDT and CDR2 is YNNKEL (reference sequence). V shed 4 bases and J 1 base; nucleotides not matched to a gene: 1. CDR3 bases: TGTGCCAGCAGCCGGCGGGGGTCTGGGGCCAACGTCCTGACTTCC. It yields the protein CASSRRGSGANVLTS.

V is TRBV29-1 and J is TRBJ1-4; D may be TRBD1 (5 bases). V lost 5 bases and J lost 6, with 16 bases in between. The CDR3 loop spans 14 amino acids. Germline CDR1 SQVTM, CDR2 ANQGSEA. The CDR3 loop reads CSVRPQQADEKLFF. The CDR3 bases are TGCAGCGTTCGCCCCCAACAGGCCGATGAAAAACTGTTTTTT.

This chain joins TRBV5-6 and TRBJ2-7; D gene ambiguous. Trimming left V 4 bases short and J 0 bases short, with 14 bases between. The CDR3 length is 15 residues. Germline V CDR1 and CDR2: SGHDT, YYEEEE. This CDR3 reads CASSITPGSSYEQYF. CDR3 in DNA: TGTGCCAGCAGCATAACGCCAGGCAGCTCCTACGAGCAGTACTTC.

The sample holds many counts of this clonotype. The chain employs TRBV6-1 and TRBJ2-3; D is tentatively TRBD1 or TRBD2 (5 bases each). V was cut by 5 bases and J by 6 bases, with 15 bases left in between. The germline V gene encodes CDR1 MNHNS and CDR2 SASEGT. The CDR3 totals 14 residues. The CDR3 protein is CASSQYWGLDTQYF. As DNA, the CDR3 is TGTGCCAGCAGTCAGTACTGGGGGTTGGATACGCAGTATTTT.

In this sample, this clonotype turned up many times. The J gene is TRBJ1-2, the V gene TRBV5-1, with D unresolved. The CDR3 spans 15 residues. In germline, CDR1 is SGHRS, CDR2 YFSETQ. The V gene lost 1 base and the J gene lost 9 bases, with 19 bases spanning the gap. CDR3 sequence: CASSLKEDASMRYTF. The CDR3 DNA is TGCGCCAGCAGCTTGAAGGAGGATGCGTCTATGCGCTACACCTTC. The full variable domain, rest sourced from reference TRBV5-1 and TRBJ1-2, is KAGVTQTPRYLIKTRGQQVTLSCSPISGHRSVSWYQQTPGQGLQFLFEYFSETQRNKGNFPGRFSGRQFSNSRSEMNVSTLELGDSALYLCASSLKEDASMRYTFGSGTRLTVV.

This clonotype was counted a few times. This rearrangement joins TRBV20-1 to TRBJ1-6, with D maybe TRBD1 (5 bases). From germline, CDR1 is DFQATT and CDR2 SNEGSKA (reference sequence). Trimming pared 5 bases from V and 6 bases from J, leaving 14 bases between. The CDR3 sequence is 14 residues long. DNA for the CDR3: TGCAGTGCTGGCAGCCGGGGGAGTAATTCACCCCTCCACTTT. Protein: CSAGSRGSNSPLHF.

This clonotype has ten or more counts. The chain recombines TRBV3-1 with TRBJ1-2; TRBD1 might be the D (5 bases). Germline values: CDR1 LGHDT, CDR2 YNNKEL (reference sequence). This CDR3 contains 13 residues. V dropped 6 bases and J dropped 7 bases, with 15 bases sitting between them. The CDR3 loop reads CASRRPGTSGYTF. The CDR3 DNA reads TGTGCCAGCAGACGACCCGGGACCAGTGGCTACACCTTC.

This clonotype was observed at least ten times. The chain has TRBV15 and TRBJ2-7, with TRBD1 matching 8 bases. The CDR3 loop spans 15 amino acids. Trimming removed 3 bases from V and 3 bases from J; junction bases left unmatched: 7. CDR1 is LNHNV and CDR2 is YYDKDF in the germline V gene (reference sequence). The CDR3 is CATSRETGENYEQYF. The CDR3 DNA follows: TGTGCCACCAGCAGGGAGACAGGGGAGAACTACGAGCAGTACTTC.

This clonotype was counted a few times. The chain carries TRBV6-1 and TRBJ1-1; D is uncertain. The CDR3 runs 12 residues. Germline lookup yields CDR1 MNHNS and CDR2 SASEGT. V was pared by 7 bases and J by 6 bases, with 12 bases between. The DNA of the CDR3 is TGTGCCAGCACGATACGGGGAGCTGAAGCTTTCTTT. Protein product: CASTIRGAEAFF.

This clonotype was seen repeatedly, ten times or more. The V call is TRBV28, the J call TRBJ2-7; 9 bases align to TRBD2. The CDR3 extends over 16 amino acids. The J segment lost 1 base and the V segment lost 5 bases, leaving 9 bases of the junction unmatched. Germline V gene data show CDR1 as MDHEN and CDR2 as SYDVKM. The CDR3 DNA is TGTGCCAGCAGTAAATCTAGCGGGAAGCCTTCCTACGAGCAGTACTTC. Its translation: CASSKSSGKPSYEQYF.